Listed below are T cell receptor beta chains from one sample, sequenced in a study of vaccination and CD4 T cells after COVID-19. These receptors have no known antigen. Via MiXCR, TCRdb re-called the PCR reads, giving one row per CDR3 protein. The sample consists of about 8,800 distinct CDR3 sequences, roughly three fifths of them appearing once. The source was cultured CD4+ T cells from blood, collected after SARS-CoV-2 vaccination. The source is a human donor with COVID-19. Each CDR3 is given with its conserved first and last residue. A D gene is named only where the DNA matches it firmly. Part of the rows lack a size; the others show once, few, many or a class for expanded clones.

CDR3aa: CASRPGLAGTGELFF
CDR3nt: TGTGCCAGCAGACCGGGACTAGCGGGGACCGGGGAGCTGTTTTTT
len: 15
d_gene: TRBD2
v_gene: TRBV6-1
j_gene: TRBJ2-2
abundance: NA

CDR3aa: CATSREAANTEAFF
CDR3nt: TGTGCCACCAGCAGAGAGGCAGCCAACACTGAAGCTTTCTTT
len: 14
d_gene: NA
v_gene: TRBV15
j_gene: TRBJ1-1
abundance: few

CDR3aa: CSARQGALNTEAFF
CDR3nt: TGCAGTGCAAGACAGGGGGCTCTGAACACTGAAGCTTTCTTT
len: 14
d_gene: TRBD1
v_gene: TRBV20-1
j_gene: TRBJ1-1
abundance: NA

CDR3aa: CASSLYGSGANVLTF
CDR3nt: TGTGCCAGCAGTTTATATGGGTCTGGGGCCAACGTCCTGACTTTC
len: 15
d_gene: NA
v_gene: TRBV12-3/TRBV12-4
j_gene: TRBJ2-6
abundance: NA

CDR3aa: CASSYQGKYGYTF
CDR3nt: TGTGCCAGCAGTTACCAGGGAAAATATGGCTACACCTTC
len: 13
d_gene: NA
v_gene: TRBV6-2/TRBV6-3
j_gene: TRBJ1-2
abundance: NA

CDR3aa: CASSPQGDYEQYF
CDR3nt: TGTGCCAGCAGCCCACAGGGAGACTACGAGCAGTACTTC
len: 13
d_gene: NA
v_gene: TRBV7-9
j_gene: TRBJ2-7
abundance: few

CDR3aa: CASSWDADTEAFF
CDR3nt: TGTGCCAGCAGTTGGGACGCAGACACTGAAGCTTTCTTT
len: 13
d_gene: NA
v_gene: TRBV6-5
j_gene: TRBJ1-1
abundance: NA

CDR3aa: CASSSGGLGGELFF
CDR3nt: TGTGCCAGCAGTTCGGGGGGGCTGGGCGGGGAGCTGTTTTTT
len: 14
d_gene: TRBD2
v_gene: TRBV28
j_gene: TRBJ2-2
abundance: NA

CDR3aa: CASSVEAGLYNEQFF
CDR3nt: TGTGCCAGCAGCGTCGAGGCAGGTCTTTACAATGAGCAGTTCTTC
len: 15
d_gene: NA
v_gene: TRBV9
j_gene: TRBJ2-1
abundance: few

CDR3aa: CASSDGGLETQYF
CDR3nt: TGTGCCAGCAGTGATGGGGGCCTGGAGACCCAGTACTTC
len: 13
d_gene: NA
v_gene: TRBV25-1
j_gene: TRBJ2-5
abundance: NA

CDR3aa: CSAGPRTGAGNEQFF
CDR3nt: TGCAGTGCCGGGCCGAGGACAGGGGCCGGCAATGAGCAGTTCTTC
len: 15
d_gene: TRBD1
v_gene: TRBV20-1
j_gene: TRBJ2-1
abundance: NA

CDR3aa: CASSLSWQGDTIYF
CDR3nt: TGTGCCAGCAGTTTGTCCTGGCAGGGCGACACCATATATTTT
len: 14
d_gene: NA
v_gene: TRBV28
j_gene: TRBJ1-3
abundance: NA

CDR3aa: CASSMRIQETQYF
CDR3nt: TGTGCCAGCAGTATGCGGATTCAAGAGACCCAGTACTTC
len: 13
d_gene: NA
v_gene: TRBV27
j_gene: TRBJ2-5
abundance: NA

CDR3aa: CSVGWGQRNTEAFF
CDR3nt: TGCAGCGTTGGATGGGGACAGAGGAACACTGAAGCTTTCTTT
len: 14
d_gene: TRBD1
v_gene: TRBV29-1
j_gene: TRBJ1-1
abundance: NA

CDR3aa: CATRSTSGGSGTQYF
CDR3nt: TGTGCCACCAGATCGACTAGCGGGGGGTCGGGGACCCAGTACTTC
len: 15
d_gene: TRBD2
v_gene: TRBV15
j_gene: TRBJ2-5
abundance: NA

CDR3aa: CATSEPDRYHGYTF
CDR3nt: TGTGCCACCAGTGAACCGGACAGGTATCATGGCTACACCTTC
len: 14
d_gene: TRBD1
v_gene: TRBV24-1
j_gene: TRBJ1-2
abundance: NA

CDR3aa: CASSLRGTGGELAQHF
CDR3nt: TGTGCCAGCAGCTTAAGAGGGACAGGGGGCGAACTGGCCCAGCATTTT
len: 16
d_gene: TRBD1
v_gene: TRBV7-2
j_gene: TRBJ1-5
abundance: few

CDR3aa: CSVEKGTVNYGYTF
CDR3nt: TGCAGCGTTGAAAAGGGGACAGTTAACTATGGCTACACCTTC
len: 14
d_gene: TRBD1
v_gene: TRBV29-1
j_gene: TRBJ1-2
abundance: NA

CDR3aa: CASSASRESGTDTQYF
CDR3nt: TGTGCCAGCAGTGCCTCCCGGGAATCCGGGACAGATACGCAGTATTTT
len: 16
d_gene: NA
v_gene: TRBV6-2/TRBV6-3
j_gene: TRBJ2-3
abundance: NA

CDR3aa: CASSGGTAKNIQYF
CDR3nt: TGTGCCAGCAGCGGGGGGACGGCCAAAAACATTCAGTACTTC
len: 14
d_gene: NA
v_gene: TRBV7-8
j_gene: TRBJ2-4
abundance: NA

CDR3aa: CATSRGTGQGKGYTF
CDR3nt: TGTGCCACCAGCAGAGGGACGGGGCAGGGGAAGGGCTACACCTTC
len: 15
d_gene: NA
v_gene: TRBV15
j_gene: TRBJ1-2
abundance: NA

CDR3aa: CASSPYRPPGNTIYF
CDR3nt: TGTGCCAGCAGCCCATACCGACCGCCGGGAAACACCATATATTTT
len: 15
d_gene: NA
v_gene: TRBV5-6
j_gene: TRBJ1-3
abundance: NA

CDR3aa: CASSAGGGTGNTIYF
CDR3nt: TGTGCCAGCAGCGCTGGAGGGGGCACTGGAAACACCATATATTTT
len: 15
d_gene: TRBD1
v_gene: TRBV6-1
j_gene: TRBJ1-3
abundance: NA

CDR3aa: CASRTLGDQETQYF
CDR3nt: TGTGCCAGCAGGACCCTCGGGGACCAAGAGACCCAGTACTTC
len: 14
d_gene: NA
v_gene: TRBV7-2
j_gene: TRBJ2-5
abundance: NA

CDR3aa: CATPLSGTGIGETQYF
CDR3nt: TGTGCCACTCCCCTCTCCGGGACAGGGATCGGGGAGACCCAGTACTTC
len: 16
d_gene: TRBD1
v_gene: TRBV24-1
j_gene: TRBJ2-5
abundance: few

CDR3aa: CSASPRGYEQYF
CDR3nt: TGCAGTGCTTCCCCCAGGGGATACGAGCAGTACTTC
len: 12
d_gene: NA
v_gene: TRBV20-1
j_gene: TRBJ2-7
abundance: NA

CDR3aa: CASSRGQGGLYGYTF
CDR3nt: TGTGCCAGCAGCCGGGGACAGGGGGGACTCTATGGCTACACCTTC
len: 15
d_gene: TRBD1
v_gene: TRBV6-1
j_gene: TRBJ1-2
abundance: NA

CDR3aa: CASSLVGQEFGETQYF
CDR3nt: TGTGCTAGCAGCTTAGTGGGACAGGAATTCGGAGAGACCCAGTACTTC
len: 16
d_gene: TRBD1
v_gene: TRBV7-7
j_gene: TRBJ2-5
abundance: few

CDR3aa: CASSLMGGGETQYF
CDR3nt: TGTGCCAGCAGCTTAATGGGGGGGGGAGAGACCCAGTACTTC
len: 14
d_gene: TRBD2
v_gene: TRBV7-9
j_gene: TRBJ2-5
abundance: few

CDR3aa: CASSESRSGANVLTF
CDR3nt: TGCGCCAGCAGTGAGTCGAGGTCTGGGGCCAACGTCCTGACTTTC
len: 15
d_gene: NA
v_gene: TRBV10-1
j_gene: TRBJ2-6
abundance: NA

CDR3aa: CASSSGTTYGYTF
CDR3nt: TGTGCCAGCAGCTCCGGGACAACTTATGGCTACACCTTC
len: 13
d_gene: NA
v_gene: TRBV6-1
j_gene: TRBJ1-2
abundance: NA

CDR3aa: CASSPGAPGNTIYF
CDR3nt: TGTGCCAGCAGTCCAGGGGCTCCTGGAAACACCATATATTTT
len: 14
d_gene: NA
v_gene: TRBV7-2
j_gene: TRBJ1-3
abundance: NA

CDR3aa: CASSMGLDRLVGYTF
CDR3nt: TGTGCCAGTAGTATGGGCCTAGACAGACTTGTTGGCTACACCTTC
len: 15
d_gene: NA
v_gene: TRBV19
j_gene: TRBJ1-2
abundance: NA

CDR3aa: CASRAEPVGQTQYF
CDR3nt: TGTGCCAGCAGGGCTGAGCCCGTGGGTCAGACCCAGTACTTC
len: 14
d_gene: NA
v_gene: TRBV7-2
j_gene: TRBJ2-5
abundance: few

CDR3aa: CASSLVRQPQHF
CDR3nt: TGTGCCAGCAGCTTGGTGCGGCAGCCCCAGCATTTT
len: 12
d_gene: NA
v_gene: TRBV5-8
j_gene: TRBJ1-5
abundance: NA

CDR3aa: CASASGQETQYF
CDR3nt: TGTGCCAGCGCATCAGGGCAGGAGACCCAGTACTTC
len: 12
d_gene: NA
v_gene: TRBV6-1
j_gene: TRBJ2-5
abundance: NA

CDR3aa: CASSYAGNQPQHF
CDR3nt: TGTGCCAGCAGTTATGCCGGGAATCAGCCCCAGCATTTT
len: 13
d_gene: NA
v_gene: TRBV6-5
j_gene: TRBJ1-5
abundance: few

CDR3aa: CASSHSRGGYTEAFF
CDR3nt: TGTGCCAGCAGCCACTCCAGGGGGGGGTACACTGAAGCTTTCTTT
len: 15
d_gene: TRBD1
v_gene: TRBV7-9
j_gene: TRBJ1-1
abundance: few

CDR3aa: CASSLVAGRGASEQYF
CDR3nt: TGTGCCAGCAGCTTAGTCGCGGGCCGGGGGGCGAGCGAGCAGTACTTC
len: 16
d_gene: NA
v_gene: TRBV7-2
j_gene: TRBJ2-7
abundance: few

CDR3aa: CASSYGNRAYGYTF
CDR3nt: TGTGCCAGCAGTTACGGGAACAGGGCCTATGGCTACACCTTC
len: 14
d_gene: NA
v_gene: TRBV6-5
j_gene: TRBJ1-2
abundance: few

CDR3aa: CASSSLTGKWNNQPQHF
CDR3nt: TGTGCCAGCAGCTCCCTTACAGGGAAATGGAACAATCAGCCCCAGCATTTT
len: 17
d_gene: NA
v_gene: TRBV7-9
j_gene: TRBJ1-5
abundance: few

CDR3aa: CASSEARGAGRNQPQHF
CDR3nt: TGTGCCAGCAGTGAAGCGAGGGGAGCCGGGCGCAATCAGCCCCAGCATTTT
len: 17
d_gene: NA
v_gene: TRBV2
j_gene: TRBJ1-5
abundance: NA

CDR3aa: CASSQRDLGDTEAFF
CDR3nt: TGTGCCAGCAGCCAAAGGGACTTGGGGGACACTGAAGCTTTCTTT
len: 15
d_gene: NA
v_gene: TRBV4-2
j_gene: TRBJ1-1
abundance: NA

CDR3aa: CASSYSWGTGEGYGYTF
CDR3nt: TGTGCCAGCAGTTACTCGTGGGGCACTGGGGAGGGCTATGGCTACACCTTC
len: 17
d_gene: NA
v_gene: TRBV6-7
j_gene: TRBJ1-2
abundance: once

CDR3aa: CASSGRDRDQETQYF
CDR3nt: TGTGCCAGTAGTGGCCGGGACAGGGACCAAGAGACCCAGTACTTC
len: 15
d_gene: TRBD1
v_gene: TRBV19
j_gene: TRBJ2-5
abundance: NA

CDR3aa: CASSNGAGVLSYGYTF
CDR3nt: TGTGCCAGCAGCAACGGGGCCGGGGTCCTTAGCTATGGCTACACCTTC
len: 16
d_gene: NA
v_gene: TRBV6-1
j_gene: TRBJ1-2
abundance: NA

CDR3aa: CASRFPGGQETQYF
CDR3nt: TGTGCCAGCAGGTTTCCCGGGGGGCAAGAGACCCAGTACTTC
len: 14
d_gene: TRBD2
v_gene: TRBV2
j_gene: TRBJ2-5
abundance: few

CDR3aa: CASTPLTGTLNYGYTF
CDR3nt: TGTGCCAGCACTCCTCTGACCGGGACACTTAACTATGGCTACACCTTC
len: 16
d_gene: NA
v_gene: TRBV6-1
j_gene: TRBJ1-2
abundance: NA

CDR3aa: CATWLSGNTIYF
CDR3nt: TGTGCCACCTGGTTGTCTGGAAACACCATATATTTT
len: 12
d_gene: NA
v_gene: TRBV19
j_gene: TRBJ1-3
abundance: NA

CDR3aa: CASNQGLLETQYF
CDR3nt: TGTGCCAGCAACCAGGGACTTCTGGAGACCCAGTACTTC
len: 13
d_gene: NA
v_gene: TRBV7-8
j_gene: TRBJ2-5
abundance: few

CDR3aa: CASSYSGRGFPGELFF
CDR3nt: TGTGCCAGCAGTTACTCAGGGCGGGGATTCCCTGGGGAGCTGTTTTTT
len: 16
d_gene: NA
v_gene: TRBV6-5
j_gene: TRBJ2-2
abundance: NA

CDR3aa: CASSPDKPNQPQHF
CDR3nt: TGTGCCAGCAGCCCCGACAAACCCAATCAGCCCCAGCATTTT
len: 14
d_gene: NA
v_gene: TRBV2
j_gene: TRBJ1-5
abundance: NA

CDR3aa: CASSRDSPSTDTQYF
CDR3nt: TGTGCCAGCAGCAGGGACAGCCCCAGCACAGATACGCAGTATTTT
len: 15
d_gene: TRBD1
v_gene: TRBV7-9
j_gene: TRBJ2-3
abundance: NA

CDR3aa: CSAINSGASTDTQYF
CDR3nt: TGCAGTGCTATTAACAGCGGGGCGAGCACAGATACGCAGTATTTT
len: 15
d_gene: TRBD2
v_gene: TRBV20-1
j_gene: TRBJ2-3
abundance: few